This T cell receptor (beta chain) appears in the sequencing data of a study of regulatory T cells in long-lasting Graves disease. For the study at large: The study counted Graves' disease as persistent given over 5 years of antithyroid drugs and positive TSH receptor antibodies.

V lost 1 base and J 5 bases, leaving 11 bases between the germline ends. The germline V gene encodes CDR1 SGHAT and CDR2 FQNNGV. CDR3 length: 14 residues. This clonotype showed up many times. What it recognizes is unknown. Time point of the sample: persistent/refractory GD, antithyroid drugs over 5 years with positive TRAb. PBMCs were the source of the RNA used for TCR sequencing. Clinicians diagnosed Graves' disease using American Thyroid Association guidelines. CDR3 regions were amplified by Arm-PCR using iRepertoire HTBI primers to build TCR beta libraries. Original processing notes: Sample data revealed fewer than 70 TRBV and 12 to 15 TRBJ segments. TCRdb analysed the multiplex PCR reads with MiXCR anew, one entry per CDR3 protein. TCRdb's processing, not the authors', yielded these V and J calls. This table holds a few hundred thousand distinct CDR3 sequences, 20% to 30% found once. Overall study findings and caveats: Persistent patients shared more public clonotypes (2,741) than newly diagnosed patients (about 1,000).

The V call is TRBV11-2, the J call TRBJ2-5; D gene unclear. The TCR sequence derives from a female donor with Graves disease. Specimen: peripheral blood mononuclear cells (PBMCs), collected when the disease was refractory, from a patient treated with antithyroid drugs. The CDR3 reads CASSLVWAWETQYF. The CDR3 DNA reads TGTGCCAGCAGCTTAGTCTGGGCTTGGGAGACCCAGTACTTC.